The 10 T cell receptor delta chains below come from one sample, sequenced in a study of γδ T cells in repeated Plasmodium falciparum infection. Vgamma9/Vdelta2+ and Vdelta2-negative gammadelta T cells were flow-sorted from PBMC for bulk sequencing. TCRdb called clones from the multiplex PCR reads again using CATT. The data contain 50,000 to 65,000 delta-chain clones, approximately 1.7% of them seen just once; the ten biggest clones take up 14% to 15%. The sample comprised gamma-delta T cells from blood. The receptors originated from a pool of human donors (malaria-infected and uninfected, not separated).

This clone was counted ten times or more. V is TRDV1 and J is TRDJ1; 8 positions match TRDD3. V lost 1 base, J lost 2 bases, and 15 bases stayed unmatched. The CDR3 has 19 residues. Germline V lookup: CDR1 TSWWSYY, CDR2 QGS. The CDR3 region has the DNA TGTGCTCTTGGGGAACAGGGCCACTGGTACTGGGGGTTTACCGATAAACTCATCTTT. As protein: CALGEQGHWYWGFTDKLIF.

About this clone itself: Possible read error: a much larger clone is one base away. The chain combines TRDV2 with TRDJ1; a possible D gene is TRDD3 (6 bases). Since TCRdb gives no J gene, matching the DNA to germline was used here to assign it. The CDR3 runs to 14 residues. Germline values: CDR1 GEAIGNYY, CDR2 EKD. The DNA of the CDR3 is TGTGCCTCTGACACGTTGGGGGACACCGATAAACTCATCTTT. It specifies CASDTLGDTDKLIF.

About this clone itself: The TCRdb protein, from a much larger clone, departs from this DNA's translation at residue 3, likely by read error; the protein shown derives from the DNA. The J gene is TRDJ2, the V gene TRDV1, with 12 bases aligning to TRDD3. This CDR3 spans 17 amino acids. After removal of 10 bases from V and 4 bases from J, the junction contained 13 bases not matched to a gene. Per the germline V gene, CDR1 is TSWWSYY and CDR2 is QGS. DNA of the CDR3: TGTGCTCCTGGATTTACTGGGGGATACCCCCCGACAGCACAACTCTTCTTT. The encoded protein is CAPGFTGGYPPTAQLFF.

This clone was observed a few times. It is likely a read error: a sequence one base away is far more abundant. The sample has other DNA sequences that encode this CDR3 too. The genes are TRAV38-2/DV8 and TRDJ1, with D perhaps matching TRDD3 (7 bases). No J gene was available from TCRdb, and it was assigned here by a germline match of the DNA. The CDR3 spans 23 residues. The germline gives CDR1 TSESDYY, CDR2 QEAYKQQN. The CDR3 protein is CAYRSASPTDYGPWGPLTDKLIF. The CDR3 region has the DNA TGCGCTTATAGGAGCGCGTCTCCTACGGACTACGGCCCCTGGGGGCCACTGACCGATAAACTCATCTTT.

In its sample, this clone was seen a few times. The protein in TCRdb stems from a much larger clone and differs at residue 6 from this DNA's translation, likely a read error; here the protein is translated from the DNA. This chain uses TRDV1 with TRDJ1; D is perhaps TRDD3 (5 bases). Trimming removed 3 bases at V and 10 bases at J, with 12 bases between. Germline V gives CDR1 TSWWSYY, CDR2 QGS. The length of the CDR3 is 12 residues. The CDR3 loop reads CALGDLGLGLIF. CDR3 sequence (DNA): TGTGCTCTTGGGGATCTGGGACTTGGACTCATCTTT.

There are many counts of this clone. V and J are TRDV1 and TRDJ1; D perhaps matches TRDD3 (10 bases). The germline V gene encodes CDR1 TSWWSYY and CDR2 QGS. V lost 0 bases and J lost 3, with 29 bases in between. The CDR3 is 21 amino acids. The DNA of the CDR3 is TGTGCTCTTGGGGAACTTGCCTTCCTACTGGGGGATGTCTCTATCCCCGATAAACTCATCTTT. Its translation: CALGELAFLLGDVSIPDKLIF.

As regards this clone: The translation of this DNA and the TCRdb protein of a much larger clone differ at residue 10, probably owing to a read error; the protein shown here is translated from the DNA. The chain joins TRDV1 to TRDJ1; no firm D call. CDR3 length equals 21 residues. The V end lost 2 bases, the J end lost 4 bases, and 32 bases lay between the germline ends. In germline, CDR1 is TSWWSYY, CDR2 QGS. For the CDR3, the DNA is TGTGCTCTTGGGGAAGCTACGTTTAGAGTGGTTTGGAGGGGCCAAAGCGATAAACTCATCTTT. It codes for CALGEATFRVVWRGQSDKLIF.

This clone was observed a handful of times. Given a far larger clone just one base away, this is likely a sequencing read error. Additional DNA sequences in this sample encode the identical CDR3. The V call is TRDV1, the J call TRDJ1, with 8 bases matching TRDD3. In germline, CDR1 is TSWWSYY, CDR2 QGS. The length of the CDR3 is 19 residues. CDR3 in DNA: TGTGCTCTTGGGAAAAATCCGGGGGATAAAATGGGAAGAACCGATAAGCTCATCTTT. Its translation is CALGKNPGDKMGRTDKLIF.

Note on this clone: TCRdb attributes to this sequence the protein of a much larger clone, which differs from the DNA translation at residue 20; a read error is likely, and the protein displayed is translated from the DNA. The chain is built from TRDV1 and TRDJ1; D might be TRDD3 (5 bases). Here the J gene came from matching the DNA to germline, since TCRdb omits it. The CDR3 is 23 residues long. Per the germline V gene, CDR1 is TSWWSYY and CDR2 is QGS. The CDR3 here is CALGVRRGAAQEAYTVLTDQLIF. CDR3 sequence (DNA): TGTGCTCTTGGGGTCCGTAGGGGGGCGGCCCAAGAGGCGTATACTGTCCTCACCGATCAACTCATCTTT.

Remarks on this clone: With only one base between it and a far larger clone, this is likely a read error. This sample includes further DNA sequences coding for the same CDR3. J is TRDJ1 and V is TRDV3, with TRDD2 matching 8 bases. Germline lookup yields CDR1 TVYSNPD and CDR2 GDNSRS (reference sequence). The CDR3 has 24 residues. DNA for the CDR3: TGTGCCTTCACAGCTCTAAGGCCTTCCTATATACGTACCGGCATTGCTCGGTACACCGATAAACTCATCTTC. This gives the protein CAFTALRPSYIRTGIARYTDKLIF.